This TCR beta chain was profiled in a study of T cell repertoires in cytomegalovirus infection. Background on the study: Signatures in public TCR beta sequences pointed to both CMV infection and matching HLA type. General study findings and limits: Carriers of CMV plus the relevant HLA were identified by cumulative public TCR beta family frequency. What dominated the ex vivo response were HLA-C-restricted CMV-specific TCR beta clonotypes.

Via MiXCR, TCRdb re-called the reads, giving one row per CDR3 protein. Of 97,000 or so distinct CDR3 sequences in the sample, approximately 15% are singletons; the top ten hold 8%. In the case of this clonotype: The antigen remains undetermined.

The ends lost 6 bases at V and 4 bases at J; junction bases unmatched: 5. Germline values: CDR1 SGHTA, CDR2 FQGTGA. The CDR3 length is 13 residues. The chain is built from TRBV7-3 and TRBJ1-1; 7 bases fit TRBD1. The source of this sequence is a human donor in good health (CMV status not recorded). Some clones in this sample may be carry-over from other donors' samples. Input material: PBMCs. The CDR3 loop reads CASRKQGPTEAFF. CDR3 in DNA: TGTGCCAGCAGGAAACAGGGGCCCACTGAAGCTTTCTTT.